Listed below are T cell receptor beta chains from one sample, sequenced in a study of T cell changes during pregnancy in multiple sclerosis. Generated by immunoSEQ multiplex PCR, the TCRdb table keeps only in-frame clones and is missing some. This table holds roughly 68,000 clones, about 92% found once. This material consisted of peripheral blood, taken in the second trimester of pregnancy. These receptors came from a female donor in good health, enrolled as a control in a pregnancy study. CDR3s include the opening cysteine and the closing phenylalanine or tryptophan. The D gene is left open where the match is weak. Part of the rows lack a size; the others show once, few, many or a class for expanded clones.

>TRBV6-6|.|TRBJ2-5|TRBD2
TGTGCCAGCAGTTATCCTAGCGGCCAAGAGACCCAGTACTTC
CASSYPSGQETQYF
>TRBV6-1|.|TRBJ2-2|.
TGTGCCACCTCCAGGGGGGACACCGGGGAGCTGTTTTTT
CATSRGDTGELFF
>TRBV7-7|.|TRBJ2-7|TRBD2
TGTGCTACCACGCCAGGGACTAGCGGTCCCTACGAGCAGTACTTC
CATTPGTSGPYEQYF
>TRBV4-1|.|TRBJ2-7|.
TGCGCCAGCAGCCACCTTCAGGGGGGACCCTACGAGCAGTACTTC
CASSHLQGGPYEQYF
>TRBV29-1|.|TRBJ2-3|.
TGCAGCGTTGAAGTGTCAGGGGTAGGAGGTACGCAGTATTTT
CSVEVSGVGGTQYF
>TRBV20-1|.|TRBJ2-5|.
TGCAGTGCTAGGAGAGAGACCCAGTACTTC
CSARRETQYF
>TRBV11-2|.|TRBJ2-1|.
TGTGCCAGCAGCCCCCAGAGGAGAGGCAATGAGCAGTTCTTC
CASSPQRRGNEQFF
>TRBV12-5|once|TRBJ2-7|TRBD2
TGTGCTAGTGGTTTTGTCACTAGCGGTCCCTCCTACGAGCAGTACTTC
CASGFVTSGPSYEQYF
>TRBV5-1|.|TRBJ2-1|TRBD2
TGCGCCAGCAGCTCCCCAGCGGGGGGGTTGCTGTCCTACAATGAGCAGTTCTTC
CASSSPAGGLLSYNEQFF
>TRBV9|.|TRBJ1-1|.
TGTGCCAGCAGCGTCGGAGGGGTGAACACTGAAGCTTTCTTT
CASSVGGVNTEAFF
>TRBV7-3|.|TRBJ2-5|TRBD2
TGTGCCAGCAGCTTTAATGCCGGGACTAGCGGGAGAGAGACCCAGTACTTC
CASSFNAGTSGRETQYF
>TRBV27|.|TRBJ1-1|.
TGTGCCAGCAGTTCAAACACTGAAGCTTTCTTT
CASSSNTEAFF
>TRBV5-1|once|TRBJ2-1|TRBD2
TGCGCCAGCAGCTTACTAGCGAGCTCCTACAATGAGCAGTTCTTC
CASSLLASSYNEQFF
>TRBV4-1|.|TRBJ2-1|TRBD1
TGCGCCAGCAGCCAAGAAACAGGGGGCTCGGATGAGCAGTTCTTC
CASSQETGGSDEQFF
>TRBV6-6|once|TRBJ2-1|TRBD2
TGTGCCAGCAGTTCCTTAGCGGGAAACTACAATGAGCAGTTCTTC
CASSSLAGNYNEQFF
>TRBV6-5|.|TRBJ1-2|.
TGTGCCAGCAGAAACATGGATGGCTACACCTTC
CASRNMDGYTF
>TRBV6-5|.|TRBJ2-4|TRBD1
TGTGCCAGCAGTTACAGTGGACAGGGGGACATTCAGTACTTC
CASSYSGQGDIQYF
>TRBV5-1|.|TRBJ2-1|.
TGCGCCAGCAGCCCCCGGACGGGGGTTGGTTACAATGAGCAGTTCTTC
CASSPRTGVGYNEQFF
>TRBV7-9|.|TRBJ2-7|.
TGTGCCAGCAGCTCCCCCCCCCGCGAGCAGTACTTC
CASSSPPREQYF
>TRBV29-1|once|TRBJ2-1|.
TGCAGCGTTTACGGACACATAGTCTACAATGAGCAGTTCTTC
CSVYGHIVYNEQFF
>TRBV6-1|.|TRBJ1-1|.
TGTGCCAGCAGTGTCCACAGGAGGAACACTGAAGCTTTCTTT
CASSVHRRNTEAFF
>TRBV5-5|.|TRBJ2-1|TRBD2
TGTGCCAGCAGCCGGCTAGCGGGAACATACAATGAGCAGTTCTTC
CASSRLAGTYNEQFF
>TRBV4-1|.|TRBJ2-7|.
TGCGCCAGCAGCCAAGATCCCTTCCTCGAGCAGTACTTC
CASSQDPFLEQYF
>TRBV7-9|.|TRBJ2-1|.
TGTGCCAGCAGCTTAGCTAGCGGAGACTACAATGAGCAGTTCTTC
CASSLASGDYNEQFF
>TRBV18|.|TRBJ2-7|TRBD1
TGTGCCAGCTCACCACCTTCCCCCCGACAGGGGGCGAGGGGCGAGCAGTACTTC
CASSPPSPRQGARGEQYF
>TRBV7-9|.|TRBJ2-1|TRBD2
TGTGCCAGCAGCCCTTCGAGGGGGAGGGCTAGCGGGACATACAATGAGCAGTTCTTC
CASSPSRGRASGTYNEQFF
>TRBV27|.|TRBJ2-1|.
TGTGCCAGTGCTCCCTTGACAGACAATGAGCAGTTCTTC
CASAPLTDNEQFF
>TRBV6-5|few|TRBJ2-1|TRBD2
TGTGCCAGCAGTCACGGGACTAGCGGCTACAATGAGCAGTTCTTC
CASSHGTSGYNEQFF
>TRBV6-1|.|TRBJ2-7|.
TGTGCCAGCAGTGAAGCCTCAGGGGCCTACGAGCAGTACTTC
CASSEASGAYEQYF
>TRBV28|.|TRBJ1-5|.
TGTGCCACGAGCCCGGGGCCCCAGCATTTT
CATSPGPQHF
>TRBV2|.|TRBJ1-1|.
TGTGCCAGCAGTGAAAGGCTACGCTCGGGGACTTTCTTT
CASSERLRSGTFF
>TRBV18|.|TRBJ1-4|.
TGTGCCAGCTCTAGTGTCCGGTCCCAGGTCCATGAAAAACTGTTTTTT
CASSSVRSQVHEKLFF
>TRBV7-2|.|TRBJ2-3|.
TGTGCCAGCAGCCCATCCCCCACAGATACGCAGTATTTT
CASSPSPTDTQYF
>TRBV2|.|TRBJ2-1|TRBD2
TGTGCCAGCAGCCACCAAGCGGGACCCTTGAGCTCCTACAATGAGCAGTTCTTC
CASSHQAGPLSSYNEQFF
>TRBV6-1|.|TRBJ2-5|.
TGTGCCAGCACCCTCAGGGAAGATCAAGAGACCCAGTACTTC
CASTLREDQETQYF
>TRBV10-3|.|TRBJ2-1|.
TGTGCCATCAGTGAGTCGAACGTCCTGCGGACTTACAATGAGCAGTTCTTC
CAISESNVLRTYNEQFF
>TRBV11-2|.|TRBJ1-2|TRBD1
TGTGCCAGCAGTTTAGACAGGGACTATGGCTACACCTTC
CASSLDRDYGYTF
>TRBV7-8|.|TRBJ2-1|TRBD1
TGTGCCAGCAGCTTAGGGGCAGGGGGCTCGAATGAGCAGTTCTTC
CASSLGAGGSNEQFF
>TRBV28|.|TRBJ2-7|.
TGTGCCACACAGGGACAAACCTACGAGCAGTACTTC
CATQGQTYEQYF
>TRBV28|.|TRBJ2-5|TRBD2
TGTGCCAGCAGTTTCAGCGGGAGAGAGACCCAGTACTTC
CASSFSGRETQYF
>TRBV5-6|.|TRBJ1-1|.
TGTGCCAGCAGCTTTCGTTTAGGGGTTGAAGCTTTCTTT
CASSFRLGVEAFF
>TRBV11-3|once|TRBJ2-3|.
TGTGCCAGCAGCTCTAGAACGCTAGCAGCAGATACGCAGTATTTT
CASSSRTLAADTQYF
>TRBV5-6|once|TRBJ1-1|.
TGTGCCAGCAGTCTCGGGAGGGCCACTGAAGCTTTCTTT
CASSLGRATEAFF
>TRBV7-9|.|TRBJ2-2|TRBD1
TGTGCCAGCAGCTTAGTGGCGTCAGGGGGCAGGACCGGGGAGCTGTTTTTT
CASSLVASGGRTGELFF
>TRBV14|.|TRBJ1-5|TRBD1
TGTGCCAGCAGCCATACAACAGGGGGCATGGACCAGCCCCAGCATTTT
CASSHTTGGMDQPQHF
>TRBV9|.|TRBJ2-1|TRBD2
TGTGCCAGCAGCGATACCGGGACTAGCGACTCCTACAATGAGCAGTTCTTC
CASSDTGTSDSYNEQFF
>TRBV28|once|TRBJ1-2|TRBD1
TGTGCCAGCAGTTTATCCACAGGGGACAACTATGGCTACACCTTC
CASSLSTGDNYGYTF
>TRBV10-3|once|TRBJ2-6|.
TGTGCCATCAGTGAGTTTCAGGGGCGCTCTGGGGCCAACGTCCTGACTTTC
CAISEFQGRSGANVLTF
>TRBV7-6|.|TRBJ1-1|.
TGTGCCAGCAGCTTGGCCATGAACACTGAAGCTTTCTTT
CASSLAMNTEAFF
>TRBV21-1|once|TRBJ2-7|.
TGTGCCAGCAGGGGTCCGGTGGGGTCCCGGGGCGAGCAGTACTTC
CASRGPVGSRGEQYF
>TRBV7-3|.|TRBJ1-2|.
TGTGCCAGCAGCCAGAATACAGCCGCCGGAGGCTACACCTTC
CASSQNTAAGGYTF
>TRBV11-2|.|TRBJ1-5|TRBD1
TGTGCCAGCAGCTCCGGACAGGGCGAGAGCAATCAGCCCCAGCATTTT
CASSSGQGESNQPQHF
>TRBV5-6|.|TRBJ1-1|.
TGTGCCAGCAGCTTGGCCGTGTCGAACACTGAAGCTTTCTTT
CASSLAVSNTEAFF
>TRBV28|.|TRBJ1-1|.
TGTGCCAGCAGCTCAGGGGCAAGGACTGAAGCTTTCTTT
CASSSGARTEAFF
>TRBV4-1|.|TRBJ2-1|.
TGCGCCAGCAGCCAAGGCCGCGCTAGCGCTAACAATGAGCAGTTCTTC
CASSQGRASANNEQFF
>TRBV21-1|.|TRBJ2-5|.
TGTGCCAGCAGCAAAGACCGAGCGGGAGACCCGAAAGAGACCCAGTACTTC
CASSKDRAGDPKETQYF
>TRBV28|.|TRBJ2-7|.
TGTGCCAGCAGTAACAGATCAGGCGGGTTTAGTCGTCGGTATCTTAGCGAGCAGTACTTC
CASSNRSGGFSRRYLSEQYF
>TRBV10-1|.|TRBJ2-1|.
TGCGCCAGCAGTGTTGAAGTTAGCTCCTACAATGAGCAGTTCTTC
CASSVEVSSYNEQFF